These T cell receptor beta chains were read from a single sample in a study of blood T cell repertoires in COVID-19. TCRdb's table, derived via immunoSEQ multiplex PCR, lists solely in-frame clones and lacks some. The table shows about 140,000 clones, with about 88% occurring only once. Sequencing was carried out using peripheral blood. The origin of the receptors is a man in his fifties or sixties with active or convalescent COVID-19. The CDR3 runs from the conserved cysteine through the conserved F or W. The D gene is left open where the match is weak. The listing skips clone size in some rows; elsewhere it reads once, few, many or a size class.

>NA|NA|TRBV21-1|TRBJ1-5
TGTGCCAGCAGCAAGTCCTTAGGGGGCAAGGGTCAGCCCCAGCATTTT
CASSKSLGGKGQPQHF
>NA|NA|TRBV19|TRBJ2-2
TGTGCCAGTAGTATTTCTGGGGCGAGGAGCACCGGGGAGCTGTTTTTT
CASSISGARSTGELFF
>NA|TRBD1|TRBV6-5|TRBJ1-1
TGTGCCAGCAGTTACACTGGACAGGGGGCTGAAGCTTTCTTT
CASSYTGQGAEAFF
>NA|NA|TRBV5-6|TRBJ2-7
TGTGCCAGCAGCTTCATCAGGGATTCCTACGAGCAGTACTTC
CASSFIRDSYEQYF
>NA|TRBD1|TRBV18|TRBJ1-4
TGTGCCAGCTCCCTGCAGGGGGCAGGGGCTAATGAAAAACTGTTTTTT
CASSLQGAGANEKLFF
>NA|NA|TRBV2|TRBJ2-2
TGTGCCAGCAGAGTTCCGACAGCAGTCACCGGGGAGCTGTTTTTT
CASRVPTAVTGELFF
>NA|TRBD2|TRBV29-1|TRBJ2-1
TGCAGCGTTCCCGGACTAGCGGGCCCGGGGGGTGAGCAGTTCTTC
CSVPGLAGPGGEQFF
>NA|TRBD1|TRBV6-5|TRBJ1-2
TGTGCCAGCATGACAGGGATACGTGGAGGCTACACCTTC
CASMTGIRGGYTF
>NA|NA|TRBV29-1|TRBJ2-3
TGCAGCGGTAACCCCGGGACGGCGGGAACGAATACGCAGTATTTT
CSGNPGTAGTNTQYF
>NA|TRBD1|TRBV11-2|TRBJ1-3
TGTGCCAGCAGCCGACGCAATAACAGGGGACCTGTTGGAAACACCATATATTTT
CASSRRNNRGPVGNTIYF
>NA|TRBD1|TRBV12-3/TRBV12-4|TRBJ2-1
TGTGCCAGCAGTAAAGGACAGGGGTTTGGGTTCTTC
CASSKGQGFGFF
>once|TRBD2|TRBV5-1|TRBJ2-2
TGCGCCAGCAGAAAGGGAGGGGAGAACACCGGGGAGCTGTTTTTT
CASRKGGENTGELFF
>once|TRBD1|TRBV27|TRBJ1-6
TGTGCCACTCGGGACAGGGGGCGAAATAATTCACCCCTCCACTTT
CATRDRGRNNSPLHF
>NA|NA|TRBV12-3/TRBV12-4|TRBJ1-3
TGTGCCAGCAGTTTCGGGGGAAACACCATATATTTT
CASSFGGNTIYF
>NA|TRBD2|TRBV7-9|TRBJ2-2
TGTGCCAGCAGCCCCGGCCGGGGGGCGAACACCGGGGAGCTGTTTTTT
CASSPGRGANTGELFF
>NA|NA|TRBV19|TRBJ2-3
TGTGCCAGTAGTCCTTTTGCGGGGAGCACAGATACGCAGTATTTT
CASSPFAGSTDTQYF
>NA|NA|TRBV24-1|TRBJ2-2
TGTGCCACCAGTGATCTGGCGGACACCGGGGAGCTGTTTTTT
CATSDLADTGELFF
>NA|NA|TRBV5-1|TRBJ1-1
TGCGCCAGCAGCTTGGCACAGAACACTGAAGCTTTCTTT
CASSLAQNTEAFF
>NA|NA|TRBV28|TRBJ2-3
TGTGCCAGCACCTCCCCCACAGATACGCAGTATTTT
CASTSPTDTQYF
>NA|NA|TRBV4-1|TRBJ2-5
TGCGCCAGCAGCCAAGACTTGTCGCAGAAACAAGAGACCCAGTACTTC
CASSQDLSQKQETQYF
>NA|TRBD1|TRBV7-9|TRBJ2-5
TGTGCCAGCAGCTCGGGACAGGGGGGCAGGGAGACCCAGTACTTC
CASSSGQGGRETQYF
>NA|NA|TRBV5-1|TRBJ2-1
TGCGCCAGCAGCGGGGGGGACACCCACAATGAGCAGTTCTTC
CASSGGDTHNEQFF
>NA|TRBD1|TRBV29-1|TRBJ2-5
TGCAGCGTTGGGGGCAGGGGGCTTCAGGAGACCCAGTACTTC
CSVGGRGLQETQYF
>few|TRBD1|TRBV7-2|TRBJ2-5
TGTGCCAGCAGCCCGGGGACAGCGTCCCTCCAAGAGACCCAGTACTTC
CASSPGTASLQETQYF
>NA|NA|TRBV28|TRBJ1-6
TGTGCCAGCAGTTTAAGGCAGACTGGTTCACCCCTCCACTTT
CASSLRQTGSPLHF
>once|NA|TRBV7-2|TRBJ1-2
TGTGCCAGCAGCTTAAGACAGAACGGCTACACCTTC
CASSLRQNGYTF
>NA|TRBD2|TRBV4-2|TRBJ2-4
TGTGCCAGCAGCCAGGGGACTAGCGGGAAGGGAAACATTCAGTACTTC
CASSQGTSGKGNIQYF
>NA|TRBD1|TRBV6-6|TRBJ1-2
TGTGCCAGCAGTCTCAGGGGGACAAATCTGGATAACTATGGCTACACCTTC
CASSLRGTNLDNYGYTF
>NA|TRBD2|TRBV23-1|TRBJ2-2
TGCGCCAGCAGTCAACCCGACGGGGGGTCAAACACCGGGGAGCTGTTTTTT
CASSQPDGGSNTGELFF
>NA|NA|TRBV6-6|TRBJ2-7
TGTGCCAGCAGTGCGGGACAGTACGAGCAGTACTTC
CASSAGQYEQYF
>NA|NA|TRBV28|TRBJ2-1
TGTGCCAGCAGTTTACCATCGACGGGGTGGGGTGAGCAGTTCTTC
CASSLPSTGWGEQFF
>NA|NA|TRBV19|TRBJ2-7
TGTGCCAGTAGTATAGCTAGAGGGACCTACGAGCAGTACTTC
CASSIARGTYEQYF
>few|TRBD1|TRBV6-2/TRBV6-3|TRBJ2-7
TGTGCCAGCAGCCCTTATGGACAGGCCTATATCTCGACAACCTACGAGCAGTACTTC
CASSPYGQAYISTTYEQYF
>NA|TRBD1|TRBV5-1|TRBJ2-2
TGCGCCAGCAGCCTTGGACAGGGGGACACCGGGGAGCTGTTTTTT
CASSLGQGDTGELFF
>few|TRBD2|TRBV15|TRBJ2-5
TGTGCCACCAGCAGACCTGGGGCGGGGGGCGGAGAGACCCAGTACTTC
CATSRPGAGGGETQYF
>NA|TRBD2|TRBV7-2|TRBJ2-7
TGTGCCAGCAGCGCCGCGGGCGGGAGCTCCTACGAGCAGTACTTC
CASSAAGGSSYEQYF
>few|NA|TRBV13|TRBJ2-5
TGTGCCAGCAGCGCTATCGGGTCTGCGGAGACCCAGTACTTC
CASSAIGSAETQYF
>NA|TRBD1|TRBV6-5|TRBJ2-1
TGTGCCAGCAGTAAGGGACAGGGCTCCTACAATGAGCAGTTCTTC
CASSKGQGSYNEQFF
>NA|NA|TRBV19|TRBJ1-2
TGTGCCAGTAAAGCGGGACACCTCTTAGGTGACTATGGCTACACCTTC
CASKAGHLLGDYGYTF
>NA|TRBD1|TRBV9|TRBJ2-5
TGTGCCAGCAGCGCCTATGGACAGGGGGCGCGGGAGACCCAGTACTTC
CASSAYGQGARETQYF
>NA|TRBD1|TRBV9|TRBJ2-2
TGTGCCAGCAGCGCCCCTAAGGGACAGTCGAACACCGGGGAGCTGTTTTTT
CASSAPKGQSNTGELFF